This T cell receptor beta chain was sequenced in a study of graft-versus-host responses after intestinal transplantation. In the study overall: As for transplant type, recipients had multivisceral, liver-intestinal, or isolated intestinal grafts.

The starting material, graft tissue, was processed to release intraepithelial and lamina propria lymphocytes. Details on this clone: Its antigen is unidentified.

Method: immunoSEQ multiplex PCR; TCRdb's copy keeps in-frame clones and lacks some. Here the sample spans about 14,000 clones, 70% to 85% being singletons. Study-wide points: GvH clones turned up in recipient marrow; some had shown up first in ileum or blood. The presence of high graft-versus-host to host-versus-graft clonal ratios in allografts characterized patients with graft-donor T cell macrochimerism. Circulating GvH clones peaking coincided with falling HvG clones soon after transplant.

This CDR3 is 17 amino acids long. Trimming cost V 0 bases and J 1 base, with 13 bases left between them. Germline V CDR1 and CDR2: ENHRY, SYGVKD. The chain is built from TRBV10-3 and TRBJ1-5, with D tentatively TRBD1 (6 bases). The input for sequencing was ileum tissue, taken roughly 26 days after intestinal transplant. The sequence derives from a human patient who received an intestinal transplant, so some T cells may come from the graft donor. In DNA form, the CDR3 reads TGTGCCATCAGTGAGTCGCTGGGGGCCTCGAGCAATCAGCCCCAGCATTTT. Encoded protein: CAISESLGASSNQPQHF.